The entry that follows covers one T cell receptor (beta chain) sequence. The sample comes from a study of neurological immune-mediated disorders. The CDR3 consists of 16 residues. The germline V gene has CDR1 MGHRA and CDR2 YSYEKL. V lost 1 base, J lost 3 bases, and 2 bases stayed unmatched. The time point denotes: longitudinal time-point 1 (baseline). The cDNA was generated by 5'RACE with 10-nucleotide random UMIs. Each CDR3 protein is one row after TCRdb ran MiXCR on the 5' RACE reads. There are 67,000 or so distinct CDR3 sequences in the sample; roughly 15% occur only once, and 4.6% lies in the top ten.

The source is a female donor with HTLV-1-associated myelopathy (HAM/TSP). The rearrangement links TRBV4-1 to TRBJ1-4; 10 bases line up with TRBD1. The sequenced sample was PBMCs. In nucleotides, the CDR3 is TGCGCCAGCAGCCAAGGGACAGGGGGACCTAATGAAAAACTGTTTTTT. Translated, it gives CASSQGTGGPNEKLFF.